This entry features one T cell receptor (beta chain) sequence. The germline V gene has CDR1 SEHNR and CDR2 FQNEAQ (reference sequence). V lost 5 bases to trimming and J lost 0 bases, with 12 bases between them. This CDR3 is 15 amino acids long. The data derive from a study of blood T cell repertoires in COVID-19. Some clones are missing from TCRdb's copy, which holds only in-frame ones; the method was immunoSEQ multiplex PCR. The top ten clones hold over 8.5% of a sample with a few hundred thousand clones, around 92% of them seen once. Specimen: peripheral blood. The sequence was collected from a woman aged 25 to 39 with COVID-19, enrolled during active disease. The gene calls are TRBV7-9 and TRBJ2-3; the D gene is possibly TRBD2 (6 bases). The CDR3 loop is CASSALASSTDTQYF. In DNA, the CDR3 is TGTGCCAGCAGCGCACTAGCTAGTAGCACAGATACGCAGTATTTT.